The TCR beta chain described here comes from a study of cytomegalovirus exposure and HLA in healthy donors. Study-level points and caveats: A later analysis showed HLA-associated TCR beta chains outstripping equally common others in clonal expansion. There were fewer than 200 TCR beta chains listed as cytomegalovirus-associated.

The CDR3 loop spans 15 amino acids. Germline V CDR1 and CDR2: SNHLY, FYNNEI. V was cut by 6 bases and J by 0 bases, with 14 bases left in between. A note on this clone: No antigen is known for it.

Primers included in the PCR were 60 Vbeta and 13 Jbeta primers. TCRdb's copy holds only in-frame clones and misses some; the assay was immunoSEQ multiplex PCR. The data show around 150,000 clones, 75% seen once. Input material: PBMCs. The sequence came from a male donor in good health and CMV-seronegative. This rearrangement joins TRBV2 to TRBJ1-1; D perhaps matches TRBD1 (6 bases). The CDR3 DNA sequence: TGTGCCAGCAGGGCACAGGGTATCATGAACACTGAAGCTTTCTTT. It yields the protein CASRAQGIMNTEAFF.